This is a list of T cell receptor beta chains from one sample in a study of T-cell reconstitution after alpha-beta-depleted transplantation in children. MiXCR, run by TCRdb on the PCR reads, gives a single entry per CDR3 protein. The data show more than 400,000 distinct CDR3 sequences, with 43% seen just once and 27% held by the top ten. The sample in question was PBMCs, obtained before TCRalphabeta/CD19-depleted stem cell transplant. Source of these receptors: a girl aged 2-10 years with aplastic anemia, due to receive a stem cell transplant. Both conserved end residues are part of each CDR3. The D gene is left open where the match is weak. Clone sizes are given selectively: once, few, many, or a class where the clone is expanded.

size: few
J: TRBJ2-5
V: TRBV6-5
D: NA
length: 14
CDR3: CASSSQLSPEAQYF
DNA: TGTGCCAGCAGTTCTCAATTGTCACCAGAGGCCCAGTACTTC

size: NA
J: TRBJ2-7
V: TRBV5-1
D: TRBD2
length: 15
CDR3: CASSGAGGPTYEQYF
DNA: TGCGCCAGCAGTGGGGCGGGGGGCCCCACCTACGAGCAGTACTTC

size: NA
J: TRBJ2-7
V: TRBV20-1
D: TRBD1
length: 15
CDR3: CSARARGPSSYEQYF
DNA: TGCAGTGCTAGAGCCAGGGGGCCGTCTTCCTACGAGCAGTACTTC

size: many
J: TRBJ1-6
V: TRBV7-8
D: NA
length: 14
CDR3: CASSQGFLGSPLHF
DNA: TGTGCCAGCAGCCAGGGATTTTTGGGTTCACCCCTCCACTTT

size: many
J: TRBJ2-3
V: TRBV10-3
D: NA
length: 11
CDR3: CAISRGDTQYF
DNA: TGTGCCATCAGCCGGGGGGATACGCAGTATTTT

size: NA
J: TRBJ2-5
V: TRBV6-1
D: TRBD1
length: 14
CDR3: CASSRDRGWETQYF
DNA: TGTGCCAGCAGCCGGGACAGGGGTTGGGAGACCCAGTACTTC

size: NA
J: TRBJ2-1
V: TRBV5-1
D: NA
length: 15
CDR3: CASSLNTISHNEQFF
DNA: TGCGCCAGCAGCTTGAACACTATATCCCACAATGAGCAGTTCTTC

size: NA
J: TRBJ1-6
V: TRBV20-1
D: TRBD1
length: 15
CDR3: CSAQAQGVDNSPLHF
DNA: TGCAGTGCGCAGGCCCAGGGGGTTGATAATTCACCCCTCCACTTT

size: many
J: TRBJ2-1
V: TRBV3-1
D: NA
length: 18
CDR3: CASSQLGLYGVSYNEQFF
DNA: TGTGCCAGCAGCCAACTGGGCCTCTACGGGGTCTCCTACAATGAGCAGTTCTTC

size: many
J: TRBJ2-3
V: TRBV5-1
D: NA
length: 13
CDR3: CASSLYLGDTQYF
DNA: TGCGCCAGCAGCCTCTATTTAGGAGATACGCAGTATTTT

size: NA
J: TRBJ2-7
V: TRBV5-4
D: NA
length: 14
CDR3: CASSLSLGPSEQYF
DNA: TGTGCCAGCAGCTTAAGTTTGGGGCCCTCCGAGCAGTACTTC

size: many
J: TRBJ1-1
V: TRBV7-2
D: NA
length: 16
CDR3: CASSLVTAGVNTEAFF
DNA: TGTGCCAGCAGCTTAGTAACAGCTGGGGTGAACACTGAAGCTTTCTTT

size: once
J: TRBJ2-7
V: TRBV13
D: TRBD2
length: 12
CDR3: CACRGRSDEQYF
DNA: TGTGCCTGTCGCGGGAGAAGCGACGAGCAGTACTTC

size: many
J: TRBJ1-3
V: TRBV27
D: NA
length: 14
CDR3: CASSSWTAGNTIYF
DNA: TGTGCCAGCAGTTCCTGGACAGCCGGAAACACCATATATTTT

size: once
J: TRBJ1-2
V: TRBV20-1
D: NA
length: 16
CDR3: CSARDPSHGSNYGYTF
DNA: TGCAGTGCTAGAGATCCTTCCCACGGATCTAACTATGGCTACACCTTC

size: many
J: TRBJ2-5
V: TRBV6-2/TRBV6-3
D: NA
length: 15
CDR3: CASSYSWSDQETQYF
DNA: TGTGCCAGCAGTTACTCGTGGAGCGACCAAGAGACCCAGTACTTC

size: NA
J: TRBJ2-7
V: TRBV27
D: NA
length: 14
CDR3: CASSPREFKYEQYF
DNA: TGTGCCAGCAGTCCGAGGGAGTTTAAATACGAGCAGTACTTC

size: NA
J: TRBJ1-2
V: TRBV5-1
D: NA
length: 18
CDR3: CASSLDGAYTKTNYGSTF
DNA: TGCGCCAGCAGCTTGGATGGTGCGTACACCAAGACCAACTATGGCTCCACCTTC

size: many
J: TRBJ1-5
V: TRBV28
D: NA
length: 15
CDR3: CASRGGRLGGQPQHF
DNA: TGTGCCAGCAGGGGGGGACGGCTAGGAGGTCAGCCCCAGCATTTT

size: NA
J: TRBJ2-4
V: TRBV20-1
D: TRBD2
length: 15
CDR3: CCAERLAGAKNIQYF
DNA: TGCTGTGCCGAAAGACTAGCGGGAGCCAAAAACATTCAGTACTTC

size: few
J: TRBJ2-1
V: TRBV10-3
D: NA
length: 16
CDR3: CAISDVDMNPYNEQFF
DNA: TGTGCCATCAGTGATGTCGACATGAACCCCTACAATGAGCAGTTCTTC

size: NA
J: TRBJ2-2
V: TRBV20-1
D: NA
length: 16
CDR3: CSARDGATANTGELFF
DNA: TGCAGTGCTAGAGATGGGGCTACAGCGAACACCGGGGAGCTGTTTTTT

size: NA
J: TRBJ1-1
V: TRBV5-1
D: TRBD1
length: 14
CDR3: CASSAQGARSEAFF
DNA: TGCGCCAGCAGCGCCCAGGGGGCTAGGTCCGAAGCTTTCTTT

size: many
J: TRBJ1-3
V: TRBV12-3/TRBV12-4
D: TRBD1
length: 16
CDR3: CASSFYRTGYGNTIYF
DNA: TGTGCCAGCAGTTTTTATAGGACAGGGTACGGAAACACCATATATTTT

size: NA
J: TRBJ1-5
V: TRBV7-8
D: NA
length: 13
CDR3: CASSLNTDQPQHF
DNA: TGTGCCAGCAGCTTAAATACGGACCAGCCCCAGCATTTT

size: NA
J: TRBJ2-2
V: TRBV5-4
D: NA
length: 17
CDR3: CASSLRDSAVPHGELFF
DNA: TGTGCCAGCAGCTTGAGGGATTCGGCGGTCCCCCACGGGGAGCTGTTTTTT

size: few
J: TRBJ2-7
V: TRBV18
D: TRBD1
length: 15
CDR3: CASSPGRQGLHEQYF
DNA: TGTGCCAGCTCACCAGGACGACAGGGTCTCCACGAGCAGTACTTC

size: NA
J: TRBJ1-2
V: TRBV5-1
D: NA
length: 12
CDR3: CASSLDSYSYTF
DNA: TGCGCCAGCAGCTTGGACAGTTATAGCTACACCTTC

size: NA
J: TRBJ2-3
V: TRBV20-1
D: NA
length: 14
CDR3: CSARFPGPTDTQYF
DNA: TGCAGTGCTAGATTCCCCGGACCCACAGATACGCAGTATTTT

size: NA
J: TRBJ2-3
V: TRBV29-1
D: TRBD2
length: 13
CDR3: CSTPGLAVDTQYF
DNA: TGCAGCACACCGGGACTAGCGGTAGATACGCAGTATTTT

size: NA
J: TRBJ2-5
V: TRBV18
D: NA
length: 14
CDR3: CASSPSQVQETQYF
DNA: TGTGCCAGCTCACCCAGTCAAGTTCAAGAGACCCAGTACTTC

size: many
J: TRBJ2-5
V: TRBV6-1
D: TRBD2
length: 13
CDR3: CASSSGREETQYF
DNA: TGTGCCAGCAGTAGCGGGAGGGAAGAGACCCAGTACTTC

size: NA
J: TRBJ2-3
V: TRBV7-6
D: NA
length: 15
CDR3: CASSQLALSTDTQYF
DNA: TGTGCCAGCAGCCAGCTAGCGTTAAGCACAGATACGCAGTATTTT

size: NA
J: TRBJ2-1
V: TRBV11-3
D: NA
length: 16
CDR3: CASSSMSGTPNNEQFF
DNA: TGTGCCAGCAGCTCCATGAGCGGCACTCCCAACAATGAGCAGTTCTTC

size: once
J: TRBJ2-7
V: TRBV5-1
D: TRBD1
length: 15
CDR3: CASSPRGPSSYEQYF
DNA: TGCGCCAGCAGCCCTAGGGGGCCCAGCTCCTACGAGCAGTACTTC

size: many
J: TRBJ2-3
V: TRBV12-3/TRBV12-4
D: NA
length: 12
CDR3: CASSWGTDTQYF
DNA: TGTGCCAGCAGTTGGGGCACAGATACGCAGTATTTT

size: many
J: TRBJ2-2
V: TRBV5-1
D: NA
length: 16
CDR3: CASSRDRGGGAGELFF
DNA: TGCGCCAGCAGCCGCGACCGAGGAGGGGGCGCCGGGGAGCTGTTTTTT

size: few
J: TRBJ2-7
V: TRBV3-1
D: TRBD2
length: 18
CDR3: CASSQDYYAVNSGYEQYF
DNA: TGTGCCAGCAGCCAAGACTACTATGCCGTGAATAGCGGGTACGAGCAGTACTTC

size: NA
J: TRBJ2-2
V: TRBV3-1
D: TRBD2
length: 17
CDR3: CASSQVGRGGDTGELFF
DNA: TGTGCCAGCAGCCAAGTGGGACGGGGGGGCGACACCGGGGAGCTGTTTTTT

size: many
J: TRBJ2-5
V: TRBV20-1
D: TRBD1
length: 13
CDR3: CSAIHRGRKTQYF
DNA: TGCAGTGCGATCCACAGGGGAAGAAAGACCCAGTACTTC

size: few
J: TRBJ1-2
V: TRBV12-3/TRBV12-4
D: TRBD1
length: 15
CDR3: CASSLGDRESNGYTF
DNA: TGTGCCAGCAGTTTAGGGGACAGGGAGTCAAATGGCTACACCTTC

size: few
J: TRBJ2-3
V: TRBV3-1
D: NA
length: 14
CDR3: CASSRVGGADTQYF
DNA: TGTGCCAGCAGCCGCGTGGGGGGCGCAGATACGCAGTATTTT

size: many
J: TRBJ1-2
V: TRBV29-1
D: TRBD1
length: 13
CDR3: CSVDPGQGTGYTF
DNA: TGCAGCGTTGACCCCGGACAGGGGACTGGCTACACCTTC

size: many
J: TRBJ2-1
V: TRBV11-2
D: NA
length: 15
CDR3: CASSFRDASYNEQFF
DNA: TGTGCCAGCAGCTTTCGGGATGCGTCCTACAATGAGCAGTTCTTC

size: NA
J: TRBJ2-7
V: TRBV7-2
D: TRBD2
length: 17
CDR3: CASSLRPLAGGSYEQYF
DNA: TGTGCCAGCAGCTTACGCCCCCTAGCGGGGGGCTCCTACGAGCAGTACTTC

size: NA
J: TRBJ1-4
V: TRBV6-1
D: NA
length: 15
CDR3: CASSAWTDPNEKLFF
DNA: TGTGCCAGCAGCGCGTGGACTGATCCTAATGAAAAACTGTTTTTT

size: few
J: TRBJ2-5
V: TRBV20-1
D: NA
length: 12
CDR3: CSATVKQETQYF
DNA: TGCAGTGCAACGGTTAAGCAAGAGACCCAGTACTTC

size: NA
J: TRBJ2-3
V: TRBV20-1
D: TRBD2
length: 18
CDR3: CSARGPIRGTINTDTQYF
DNA: TGCAGTGCTAGAGGACCGATTCGGGGGACTATAAACACAGATACGCAGTATTTT

size: few
J: TRBJ2-7
V: TRBV4-1
D: NA
length: 16
CDR3: CASSQDQLQLWGEQYF
DNA: TGCGCCAGCAGCCAAGATCAATTACAGCTTTGGGGCGAGCAGTACTTC

size: NA
J: TRBJ2-1
V: TRBV4-2
D: TRBD2
length: 14
CDR3: CASSQSGRAHEQFF
DNA: TGTGCCAGCAGCCAGAGCGGGAGGGCCCATGAGCAGTTCTTC